A selection of T cell receptor beta chains follows, all from one sample in a study of CD8+ T cells in alopecia areata. Assay: immunoSEQ multiplex PCR; the TCRdb copy retains only in-frame clones and omits some. The table lists 180,000 or so clones, roughly 63% of them singletons. Sequencing was performed on CD4+ T cells sorted from blood, taken at week 0. These receptor sequences come from a human donor with alopecia areata. The conserved cysteine and the conserved F or W are not part of the CDR3 here. Fields, in order: V gene, CDR3 protein.

v_gene: TRBV10-3; CDR3aa: AISERDYGYT
v_gene: TRBV9; CDR3aa: ASSTARDEQF
v_gene: TRBV29-1; CDR3aa: SVGRGGTEAF
v_gene: TRBV30; CDR3aa: AWSVPRRRAYWSGANVLT
v_gene: TRBV29-1; CDR3aa: SVNRADLGVDGYT
v_gene: TRBV29-1; CDR3aa: SVSAGDPSSYEQY
v_gene: TRBV6-1; CDR3aa: ASSAHTGSSGYT
v_gene: TRBV9; CDR3aa: ASSVGPGGLAGEGTQY
v_gene: TRBV6-5; CDR3aa: ASRRGTEAYEQY
v_gene: TRBV29-1; CDR3aa: SAGGPNYGYT
v_gene: TRBV30; CDR3aa: AWRASLGGYT
v_gene: TRBV6-5; CDR3aa: ASSYGLPGVMDEQF
v_gene: TRBV4-2; CDR3aa: ASSQEEGLSNQPQH
v_gene: TRBV10-2; CDR3aa: ASRPGPAPETQY
v_gene: TRBV9; CDR3aa: ASSVGRGTEAF
v_gene: TRBV18; CDR3aa: ASSTRQGSEQY
v_gene: TRBV29-1; CDR3aa: SVGAGGTSVGYT
v_gene: TRBV2; CDR3aa: ASSGVIDTQY
v_gene: TRBV30; CDR3aa: AWSYRGNTEAF
v_gene: TRBV2; CDR3aa: ASSEIPQETQY
v_gene: TRBV4-3; CDR3aa: ASSPGQLNTEAF
v_gene: TRBV5-6; CDR3aa: ASIQDSVKQETQY
v_gene: TRBV4-1; CDR3aa: ASQGSTDTQY
v_gene: TRBV9; CDR3aa: ASSVGTGSGELF
v_gene: TRBV18; CDR3aa: ASSRDRRSSYEQY
v_gene: TRBV6-6; CDR3aa: ASRPGTTQETQY
v_gene: TRBV11-3; CDR3aa: ASSPPTHNEQF
v_gene: TRBV5-6; CDR3aa: ASSLRDNTEAF
v_gene: TRBV29-1; CDR3aa: SVEDFGRSSYEQY
v_gene: TRBV29-1; CDR3aa: SVGTGGDEQY
v_gene: TRBV29-1; CDR3aa: SVSGDTEAF
v_gene: TRBV7-9; CDR3aa: ASSGTDKWSPLH
v_gene: TRBV30; CDR3aa: AWSVGLGGNQPQH
v_gene: TRBV4-2; CDR3aa: ASSQDSGGDYEQY
v_gene: TRBV7-9; CDR3aa: ASSLLEIGNAEAF
v_gene: TRBV28; CDR3aa: ASSFAGHYEQY
v_gene: TRBV29-1; CDR3aa: SVDLADTQY
v_gene: TRBV27; CDR3aa: ASSLGRRGGGELF
v_gene: TRBV29-1; CDR3aa: SVEAEGAVYEQY
v_gene: TRBV19; CDR3aa: ASSSEREGNTEAF
v_gene: TRBV30; CDR3aa: AWSPPGQGRQPQH
v_gene: TRBV30; CDR3aa: AWSVPPNEKLF
v_gene: TRBV25-1; CDR3aa: ASKPAGLAGDEQY